This T cell receptor (beta chain) was obtained from a study of control samples from healthy donors and cancer patients. Libraries were prepared by immunoSEQ multiplex PCR; TCRdb keeps only in-frame clonotypes and omits some of them. The table has some 49,000 clones, around 86% seen once. The CDR3 runs to 12 residues. The germline V and J ends were trimmed by 6 bases and 5 bases, with 13 bases remaining between them. Germline loops: CDR1 SQVTM, CDR2 ANQGSEA. The receptor was isolated from a woman in her 50s with lung cancer. This rearrangement joins TRBV29-1 to TRBJ1-1, with D perhaps TRBD1 (5 bases). Sequencing was carried out using PBMCs. Here the CDR3 reads CSVGGGITEAFF. In nucleotides, the CDR3 is TGCAGCGTGGGGGGGGGAATAACTGAAGCTTTCTTT.